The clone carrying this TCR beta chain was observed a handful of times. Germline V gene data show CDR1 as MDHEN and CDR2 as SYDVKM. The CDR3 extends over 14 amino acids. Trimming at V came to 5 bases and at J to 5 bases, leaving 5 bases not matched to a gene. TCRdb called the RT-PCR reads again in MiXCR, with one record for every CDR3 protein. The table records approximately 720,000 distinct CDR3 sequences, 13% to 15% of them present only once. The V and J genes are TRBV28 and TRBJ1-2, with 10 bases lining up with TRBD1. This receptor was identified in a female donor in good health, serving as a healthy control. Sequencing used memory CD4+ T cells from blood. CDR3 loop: CASSPGTGEYGYTF. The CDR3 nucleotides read TGTGCCAGCAGTCCGGGGACAGGGGAATATGGCTACACCTTC.